The 30 T cell receptor beta chains listed next were all sequenced from one sample in a study of blood T cell repertoires in COVID-19 (TCRdb year 2020). Library preparation was by the immunoSEQ multiplex PCR assay. Held by TCRdb, this immuneACCESS table contains in-frame sequences only and omits some clones. Under half of the omission traces to an unresolved V gene where checked; the cause of the rest is unknown. In this sample the table shows a few hundred thousand clones, 80% to 90% of which occur a single time. The biggest ten clones account for more than 9% of the sample. The sample consisted of PBMCs or T cells enriched from blood (not recorded which). Receptors were obtained from a woman between 18 and 30 years old who had recovered from COVID-19.

The chain links TRBV6-4 to TRBJ2-7, with TRBD1 identical over 11 bases. V lost 6 bases, J lost 5 bases, and 6 bases stayed unmatched. There are 14 residues in the CDR3. Germline V gene sequence: CDR1 MRHNA, CDR2 SNTAGT. The DNA of the CDR3 is TGTGCCAGCAGGGGGGACAGGGGGTACCACGAGCAGTACTTC. Translating gives CASRGDRGYHEQYF.

The CDR3 DNA sequence: TGTGCCAGTAGTCGACAAGGGGGGGATGTCGGCACCATATATTTT. Translated, it gives CASSRQGGDVGTIYF. This rearrangement joins TRBV19 to TRBJ1-3, with a possible D match to TRBD1 (6 bases). The germline V gene has CDR1 LNHDA and CDR2 SQIVND (reference sequence). The V and J ends lost 5 bases and 9 bases respectively, with 20 bases between them. This CDR3 region has 15 residues. Looking up the rest from reference TRBV19 and TRBJ1-3 gives the full variable domain: DGGITQSPKYLFRKEGQNVTLSCEQNLNHDAMYWYRQDPGQGLRLIYYSQIVNDFQKGDIAEGYSVSREKKESFPLTVTSAQKNPTAFYLCASSRQGGDVGTIYFGEGSWLTVV.

This clone was seen at least ten times. The CDR3: CASSPGTVFEETQYF. The DNA for the CDR3 is TGTGCCAGCAGCCCGGGGACAGTATTCGAGGAGACCCAGTACTTC. The rearrangement joins TRBV7-2 to TRBJ2-5; 7 nucleotides agree with TRBD1. Germline assignment: CDR1 SGHTA and CDR2 FQGNSA. V trimming: 5 bases; J trimming: 5 bases; junction bases outside the gene matches: 11. CDR3 size: 15 residues.

The rearrangement joins TRBV5-5 to TRBJ2-5; TRBD2 matches at 8 bases. The CDR3 length is 15 residues. Trimming cost V 2 bases and J 4 bases; bases outside gene matches: 7. CDR1 is SGHKS, CDR2 YYEKEE, per germline (reference sequence). The CDR3 reads CASSLRAGVGETQYF. In DNA, the CDR3 is TGTGCCAGCAGCTTAAGAGCGGGAGTCGGAGAGACCCAGTACTTC. Based on the CDR3 plus reference TRBV5-5 and TRBJ2-5, the full variable domain is DAGVTQSPTHLIKTRGQQVTLRCSPISGHKSVSWYQQVLGQGPQFIFQYYEKEERGRGNFPDRFSARQFPNYSSELNVNALLLGDSALYLCASSLRAGVGETQYFGPGTRLLVL.

The chain has TRBV2 and TRBJ2-1, with 12 bases fitting TRBD2. V shed 6 bases, J shed 9 bases, and the junction held 12 bases outside the gene matches. CDR1 is SNHLY, CDR2 FYNNEI, per germline. The CDR3 loop spans 16 amino acids. The CDR3 loop is CASSIRALAGGIEQFF. For the CDR3, the DNA is TGTGCCAGCAGCATAAGAGCGCTAGCGGGGGGGATTGAGCAGTTCTTC.

DNA for the CDR3: TGTGCCAGCAGCCATGGGACAGGGGTTGGCTACACCTTC. Translation gives CASSHGTGVGYTF. This chain joins TRBV16 and TRBJ1-2; 10 bases match TRBD1. J gave up 7 bases and V 3 bases, and 2 bases lay outside the gene matches. The CDR3 contains 13 residues. In germline, CDR1 is KGHSY, CDR2 FQNENV.

In its sample, this clone was seen many times. The chain joins TRBV9 to TRBJ2-7, with TRBD1 matching over 8 bases. Looked up from germline, CDR1 is SGDLS and CDR2 is YYNGEE. J lost 3 bases, V lost 0 bases, and 2 bases had no gene match. The CDR3 spans 14 residues. The CDR3 here is CASSVAGGGYEQYF. CDR3 sequence (DNA): TGTGCCAGCAGCGTAGCAGGGGGCGGCTACGAGCAGTACTTC.

The rearrangement uses TRBV10-3 and TRBJ2-2, with TRBD2 as a possible D gene (5 bases). Germline values: CDR1 ENHRY, CDR2 SYGVKD. The V end was cut by 3 bases, the J end by 4 bases, with 9 bases between. The CDR3 has 14 residues. In DNA, the CDR3 is TGTGCCATCAGTGATGGACTCCTCACCGGGGAGCTGTTTTTT. Translated: CAISDGLLTGELFF.

The CDR3 reads CASSLGVQMNTEAFF. The CDR3 nucleotides read TGCGCCAGCAGCTTGGGAGTACAGATGAACACTGAAGCTTTCTTT. V and J are TRBV5-1 and TRBJ1-1; unclear D gene. V was pared by 0 bases and J by 0 bases, with 9 bases between. Germline CDR1 and CDR2: SGHRS and YFSETQ. This CDR3 is 15 amino acids long.

This clone was seen just once. This rearrangement joins TRBV4-1 to TRBJ1-2, with 7 bases matching TRBD1. J was trimmed by 4 bases and V by 3 bases; bases with no gene match: 14. This CDR3 region has 17 residues. Germline CDR1 reads MGHRA; CDR2 reads YSYEKL. CDR3 sequence (DNA): TGCGCCAGCAGCCACAGCCTCCGGGACAGATCCTTCTATGGCTACACCTTC. It codes for CASSHSLRDRSFYGYTF.

This clone has only a few counts. The rearrangement uses TRBV18 and TRBJ1-4; D is ambiguous. V was pared by 4 bases and J by 2 bases, with 5 bases between. This CDR3 is 13 amino acids long. CDR1 is KGHSH, CDR2 LQKENI, per germline. In DNA, the CDR3 is TGTGCCAGCTCACGAGGGACTAATGAAAAACTGTTTTTT. This encodes CASSRGTNEKLFF.

V and J are TRBV4-2 and TRBJ2-7, with unresolved D. Looked up from germline, CDR1 is LGHNA and CDR2 is YNFKEQ. There are 12 residues in the CDR3. Trimming pared 0 bases from V and 5 bases from J, leaving 5 bases between. CDR3: CASSQDLHEQYF. CDR3 sequence (DNA): TGTGCCAGCAGCCAAGACCTCCACGAGCAGTACTTC.

About this clone: The sample carries other DNA sequences with the same CDR3. The chain employs TRBV7-9 and TRBJ1-1; D is unclear. V was shortened by 0 bases and J by 4 bases, with 6 bases between the two germline ends. The CDR3 extends over 13 amino acids. Germline CDR1 SEHNR, CDR2 FQNEAQ (reference sequence). In nucleotides, the CDR3 is TGTGCCAGCAGCTTAGCCCCCGGCACTGAAGCTTTCTTT. This translates into CASSLAPGTEAFF.

The gene calls are TRBV7-2 and TRBJ2-5; 7 bases fit TRBD1. The CDR3 loop spans 14 amino acids. The V segment lost 4 bases and the J segment 1 base; nucleotides outside the gene matches: 3. Germline V lookup: CDR1 SGHTA, CDR2 FQGNSA. The CDR3, as DNA: TGTGCCAGCAGCTCGGGACAGCCCCAAGAGACCCAGTACTTC. It yields the protein CASSSGQPQETQYF.

This clone was seen at least ten times. CDR3 sequence: CASSLGVSAKNIQYF. The CDR3 coding sequence is TGTGCCAGCAGCCTAGGGGTGTCCGCCAAAAACATTCAGTACTTC. This rearrangement joins TRBV28 to TRBJ2-4; perhaps TRBD1 as D (5 bases). V was cut by 6 bases and J by 1 base, with 13 bases left in between. CDR1 and CDR2 from the germline V gene are MDHEN and SYDVKM. This CDR3 is built from 15 residues.

The rearrangement joins TRBV2 to TRBJ2-1; D gene ambiguous. Germline CDR1 is SNHLY and CDR2 is FYNNEI. The CDR3 is 11 amino acids. Trimming left V 6 bases short and J 4 bases short, with 4 bases between. CDR3 sequence (DNA): TGTGCCAGCAGCGAGTACAATGAGCAGTTCTTC. Protein sequence: CASSEYNEQFF.

This chain uses TRBV7-9 with TRBJ2-1, with TRBD1 identical over 8 bases. Per germline, CDR1 SEHNR and CDR2 FQNEAQ (reference sequence). Germline trimming cut 5 bases from V and 10 bases from J; bases unmatched to any gene: 4. This CDR3 has 12 residues. CDR3 protein: CASSVTGAEQFF. The CDR3 DNA reads TGTGCCAGCAGCGTGACAGGGGCCGAGCAGTTCTTC.

This chain uses TRBV2 with TRBJ2-7, with D maybe TRBD1 (5 bases). CDR1 is SNHLY and CDR2 is FYNNEI in the germline V gene. The CDR3 consists of 15 residues. Trimming shortened V by 5 bases and J by 0 bases, and 14 bases separated the two germline ends. Here the CDR3 DNA reads TGTGCCAGCAGTCCTGACAGCCTTAGCTCCTACGAGCAGTACTTC. Protein sequence: CASSPDSLSSYEQYF.

The genes are TRBV2 and TRBJ1-4; D unresolved. V gave up 7 bases and J gave up 4 bases, with 7 bases separating them. Germline V lookup: CDR1 SNHLY, CDR2 FYNNEI. The length of the CDR3 is 12 residues. The CDR3 DNA reads as TGTGCCAGCACCTTTCTTAATGAAAAACTGTTTTTT. Translating it yields CASTFLNEKLFF.

This rearrangement joins TRBV7-8 to TRBJ1-2; TRBD1 agrees at 9 bases. Germline V gives CDR1 SGHVS, CDR2 FQNEAQ. The CDR3 spans 16 residues. V shed 1 base and J 3 bases; nucleotides not matched to a gene: 6. The CDR3 DNA reads as TGTGCCAGCAGCTTAGAGCCGGGACAGGGAGACTATGGCTACACCTTC. Protein: CASSLEPGQGDYGYTF.

This chain uses TRBV2 with TRBJ1-1; a possible D gene is TRBD1 (5 bases). Trimming shortened V by 8 bases and J by 10 bases, and 8 bases separated the two germline ends. CDR1 SNHLY and CDR2 FYNNEI come from the germline V gene. This CDR3 spans 9 amino acids. Written as DNA, the CDR3 is TGTGCCAGCGGTAGGGGAGCTTTCTTT. Encoded protein: CASGRGAFF.

This rearrangement joins TRBV5-1 to TRBJ1-1, with TRBD1 matching over 10 bases. The length of the CDR3 is 15 residues. Unmatched junction bases numbered 8, after V lost 4 bases and J lost 5 bases. CDR1 is SGHRS and CDR2 is YFSETQ in the germline V gene. CDR3 amino acids: CASSRQGARATEAFF. The CDR3 nucleotides are TGCGCCAGCAGCAGACAGGGGGCGAGAGCGACTGAAGCTTTCTTT.

The V and J genes are TRBV2 and TRBJ2-3, with 10 bases lining up with TRBD2. CDR1 SNHLY and CDR2 FYNNEI come from the germline V gene. The CDR3 loop spans 16 amino acids. The ends lost 2 bases at V and 8 bases at J; junction bases unmatched: 10. CDR3 amino acids: CASSETASGRQATQYF. DNA for the CDR3: TGTGCCAGCAGTGAAACGGCTAGCGGGAGACAAGCTACGCAGTATTTT.

The chain combines TRBV9 with TRBJ1-2, with 8 bases aligning to TRBD1. Germline assignment: CDR1 SGDLS and CDR2 YYNGEE. The CDR3 length is 15 residues. Trimming at V came to 2 bases and at J to 4 bases, leaving 7 bases not matched to a gene. CDR3 region: CASSVPETGVYGYTF. In DNA, the CDR3 is TGTGCCAGCAGCGTCCCGGAGACAGGGGTCTATGGCTACACCTTC.

The chain combines TRBV3-1 (or the pseudogene TRBV3-2) with TRBJ2-5; D not resolved. This CDR3 has 10 amino acids. V was pared by 8 bases and J by 7 bases, with 8 bases between. Germline V lookup: CDR1 LGHDT, CDR2 YNNKEL (reference sequence). The CDR3 here is CASGSATQYF. The CDR3 coding sequence is TGTGCCAGCGGCTCCGCGACCCAGTACTTC.

The V and J genes are TRBV3-1 (or the pseudogene TRBV3-2) and TRBJ1-2, with D maybe TRBD1 (6 bases). Trimming removed 4 bases from V and 5 bases from J, with 8 bases in between. Germline loops: CDR1 LGHDT, CDR2 YNNKEL (reference sequence). The CDR3 covers 12 residues. The DNA of the CDR3 is TGTGCCAGCAGCCCCCAGGGGTATGGCTACACCTTC. Protein sequence: CASSPQGYGYTF.

The chain combines TRBV28 with TRBJ2-2; 14 nucleotides align to TRBD2. This CDR3 has 15 residues. Looked up from germline, CDR1 is MDHEN and CDR2 is SYDVKM. The junction had 4 bases not matched to a gene; V was cut back by 6 bases and J by 7 bases. The CDR3 coding sequence is TGTGCCAGCAGGACTAGCGGGAGGGTTTTCGGGGAGCTGTTTTTT. Protein product: CASRTSGRVFGELFF.

The chain is built from TRBV3-1 (or the pseudogene TRBV3-2) and TRBJ1-1, with a tentative D call TRBD1 (6 bases). The germline V gene encodes CDR1 LGHDT and CDR2 YNNKEL (reference sequence). CDR3 size: 14 residues. The V end lost 3 bases, the J end lost 3 bases, and 11 bases lay between the germline ends. For the CDR3, the DNA is TGTGCCAGCAGCCAGACAGGCGACTACACTGAAGCTTTCTTT. Protein product: CASSQTGDYTEAFF.

The genes are TRBV11-3 and TRBJ2-5, with a tentative D call TRBD2 (6 bases). Germline V gives CDR1 SGHNT, CDR2 YENEEA. The CDR3 runs to 18 residues. The germline V and J ends were trimmed by 7 bases and 5 bases, with 29 bases remaining between them. The chain's CDR3 is CASIRRWGVAVLCETQYF. DNA of the CDR3: TGTGCCAGCATCAGAAGGTGGGGAGTAGCGGTCTTGTGTGAGACCCAGTACTTC. The whole variable domain, filled in from reference TRBV11-3 and TRBJ2-5, reads EAGVVQSPRYKIIEKKQPVAFWCNPISGHNTLYWYLQNLGQGPELLIRYENEEAVDDSQLPKDRFSAERLKGVDSTLKIQPAELGDSAVYLCASIRRWGVAVLCETQYFGPGTRLLVL.

The chain links TRBV6-5 to TRBJ1-2; D is possibly TRBD1 (6 bases). The CDR3 length is 14 residues. V was trimmed by 4 bases and J by 4 bases, leaving 13 bases between them. From germline, CDR1 is MNHEY and CDR2 SVGAGI. This CDR3 is CASSLAGASYGYTF. CDR3 DNA sequence: TGTGCCAGCAGTTTAGCAGGGGCTAGCTATGGCTACACCTTC.